This T cell receptor beta chain was recovered during a study of radiotherapy plus CTLA-4 blockade in lung cancer. Details on this clone: What it binds is not known.

Participants had chemo-refractory metastatic non-small-cell lung cancer and were treated with focal radiation plus ipilimumab CTLA-4 blockade. Whole-study findings and limits: Expansion of tumor-derived TCR clones was observed in blood after radiotherapy plus ipilimumab.

The germline V gene has CDR1 LNHDA and CDR2 SQIVND (reference sequence). The V gene lost 4 bases and the J gene lost 1 base, with 10 bases spanning the gap. The CDR3 length is 14 residues. The table came from immunoSEQ multiplex PCR; TCRdb's copy has only in-frame clones and leaves some out. The table shows tens of thousands of clones, with over 60% occurring only once. This chain connects TRBV19 to TRBJ2-5; D is possibly TRBD1 (6 bases). The sequence came from a human donor with non-small cell lung cancer whose response to radiotherapy plus ipilimumab could not be evaluated. This specimen consisted of peripheral blood, obtained from a patient treated with radiotherapy plus ipilimumab. As DNA, the CDR3 is TGTGCCAGTAGTACAGGGGACCTCCAAGAGACCCAGTACTTC. As protein: CASSTGDLQETQYF.